This T cell receptor beta chain was sequenced for a study of cytomegalovirus exposure and HLA in healthy donors (dated by TCRdb to the late 2010s). Background on the whole study: An earlier analysis of approximately 640 of the donors reported 276 Gb of sequence data and 120 million or so unique TCR beta sequences from approximately 180 million T cells. In addition to the first cohort of several hundred subjects, a separate validation cohort of 100 to 150 different subjects was used. To decide whether each TCR beta V gene segment behaved as functional or pseudogenic, an earlier analysis of over 500 of the donors relied on high-throughput TCR beta sequencing. The study profiled the T cell repertoires of under 700 subjects by immunosequencing and related them to cytomegalovirus serostatus. The study aimed to test whether signatures of past pathogen exposure could be identified by cataloging public T cell receptors. Among the roughly 400 genotyped donors, more than 70% belonged to the genetic ancestry cluster associated with self-reported Caucasian donors. Among 300 to 450 genotyped donors of the cohort, an average of approximately 230,000 unique TCR beta nucleotide sequences were sequenced per donor, around 20% of them non-productive. An early release covering some 640 HLA-typed donors comprised 300 to 350 gigabases of sequencing data and around 80 million unique TCR sequences. The later analysis used no new phenotypic data to find candidate immune exposures, relying instead on TCR beta sequences and their occurrence across donors. To predict cytomegalovirus infection status, the study combined high-throughput TCR immunosequencing, statistical association of individual TCRs with disease status, and machine learning. Several DR-DQ haplotypes were handled as single units for association and clustering because linkage in the cohort was strong. HLA typing included class I and class II loci at four-digit resolution. To study patterns of TCR occurrence, a later analysis re-analyzed previously published TCR beta repertoires from more than 550 donors and added high-resolution HLA genotyping. Donor age, sex, ethnicity and CMV serostatus were compiled alongside the repertoire data. A later genetic analysis took genome-wide SNP genotypes for about 65% of the roughly 670 donors and used that subset as a discovery cohort. The number of donors typed differed by locus, with 629-630 for A, B, C, DRB1 and DQB1, more than 500 for DQA1, under 610 for DPA1, and around 450 for DPB1. Every repertoire in the discovery cohort had been generated on one and the same sequencing platform. Overall study results and their limits: The only immune exposure information available for the cohort was CMV serostatus. Assigning TCR associations to individual alleles was difficult when HLA alleles, especially DR and DQ, strongly co-occurred. Correlated functional status among segregating V segments might reflect linkage disequilibrium, but an unknown experimental factor could not be ruled out. According to the authors, the approach could potentially be generalized to other disease states and immunological phenotypes. An earlier analysis of approximately 590 of the donors showed that most TCR beta V segments appeared in productive rearrangements either about 87% or about 30% of the time, which broadly matched IMGT annotations. Most TCR sequences were seen in very few donors, while some public TCRs were found in many individuals. According to a later genetic analysis, donors in an Asian-associated ancestry cluster had fewer N-insertions in productive TCRs than the approximately 700-donor mean. A few of the identified cytomegalovirus-associated TCR beta chains were confirmed in vitro to be specific for cytomegalovirus antigens. A cluster of highly shared sequence variants was judged likely to be a technical artifact of the sequencing pipeline. Because HLA typing was missing for some donors at each locus, association tests included only the typed subset. Because the 87-base-pair reads could not distinguish some IMGT-functional V segments, including TRBV6-2 and TRBV6-3, those segments were excluded. The study listed 164 TCR beta chains as associated with cytomegalovirus. In a later analysis, HLA-associated TCR beta chains were found to be more clonally expanded and to have lower generation probabilities than equally common non-associated chains. The classifier was reported to diagnose cytomegalovirus status with high specificity and sensitivity in both the original cohort and the validation cohort. At a false discovery rate of 0.05, a later analysis linked 15,000 to 20,000 TCR beta sequences to specific HLA alleles. Because counts were too low, seventeen rarely observed V segments, including chromosome 9 orphons, were left out of the earlier analysis of some 600 of the donors. Most CMV-associated TCR beta chains appeared to be HLA-restricted in a later analysis, and the HLA associations seemed to be driven largely by CMV exposure. Several of the top co-occurrence clusters appeared to be linked to parvovirus B19, influenza, CMV and Epstein-Barr virus, according to a later analysis. Only TCR beta chains were sequenced in this cohort, and the absence of alpha or paired-chain data limited detectable features. A further reported finding was that TCR beta sequences accurately predicted the HLA-A and HLA-B alleles for most subjects in the first cohort. In a later genetic analysis, a missense DCLRE1C variant was associated with V-gene and J-gene trimming of TCR beta chains, and the association was replicated in an independent cohort. In a later analysis, TCR association rates were found to vary across HLA loci, with the most associated TCRs seen for DRB1 alleles and the fewest for HLA-C alleles. Presence/absence analyses assumed roughly uniform sequencing depth across donors, an assumption that may not hold.

Receptor amplification or capture employed the immunoSEQ multiplex PCR assay. For the multiplex PCR, a mixture combining 60 forward primers for TCR Vbeta segments and 13 reverse primers for TCR Jbeta segments was used. The CDR3 region of rearranged TCR beta genes was amplified from genomic DNA by a multiplex PCR assay. On the Illumina HiSeq System, the amplified TCR beta libraries were sequenced as 87-base-pair reads. In the source study's methods: A later analysis tallied some 79 million unique TCR beta chains across the 640 or so repertoires, and some 12 million of those chains were shared by two or more donors. Raw reads were error-corrected and collapsed into unique sequences with a nearest-neighbor algorithm that merged closely related sequences to remove PCR and sequencing errors. CDR3 sequences were aligned to IMGT reference sequences to assign V, D and J gene segments. For a sequence to be retained, at least a six-nucleotide match to both a V gene segment and a J gene segment was required. Rearrangements were classified as productive when the CDR3 lacked stop codons and remained in frame with V and J, and all other rearrangements were classified as non-productive. Following IMGT convention, CDR3 was defined as the stretch from the second conserved V-encoded cysteine to the conserved J-encoded phenylalanine. In an earlier analysis of 587 of the donors, sequences lacking an unambiguous match to a single V gene segment were excluded. In an earlier analysis of 587 of the donors, a V segment was called functional when productive rearrangements were above 56.7%, and segregating when the standard deviation between donors exceeded 5%. A statistical classification framework was built to diagnose cytomegalovirus status from the catalog of TCR beta chain sequences. A later analysis assigned V and J genes by comparing TCR nucleotide sequences with IMGT/GENE-DB human TR gene sequences. In a later analysis, CDR3 sequences and most-parsimonious VDJ recombination scenarios were assigned using the TCRdist pipeline. In a later analysis, each TCR beta chain was defined by its CDR3 amino acid sequence together with its V-gene family, and reads without a unique V-gene family were excluded. In a later analysis, 500 to 700 highly shared, low-generation-probability nucleotide sequences were removed to address suspected cross-contamination and a sequencing artifact. For each public chain, a later analysis derived a clonal expansion index from normalized ranks of inferred template counts within each repertoire. A later analysis computed generation probabilities with a VDJ recombination model fitted to out-of-frame rearrangements, and checked the results against IGoR. In a later analysis, hypergeometric tests were used to score TCR-TCR, TCR-HLA and TCR-CMV co-occurrence, with a repertoire-size bias correction applied to TCR pairs. In a later analysis, false discovery rates were estimated by permuting HLA or CMV assignments 20 times. A later analysis grouped co-occurring TCRs with DBSCAN, adding TCRdist sequence similarity when clustering within HLA-allele-positive subsets. Repertoires with fewer than 30,000 or more than 120,000 public chains, plus five repertoires with anomalous nucleotide sharing, were excluded from co-occurrence clustering. Not all clones reach the TCRdb copy of this immuneACCESS table, which keeps in-frame sequences only. Checked studies attribute under half of the gap to unresolved V genes and leave the rest unexplained. Clonal size and the V and J genes are those of that table, whereas D and trimming came from the DNA. This sample gives under 200,000 clones in total; about 13% of them show up just once. The ten biggest clones cover 7.8% of the sample.

The cohort comprised fewer than 700 healthy bone marrow donors. At the time of sampling, every cohort member was nominally healthy, though immune exposures that went unrecorded were likely present. The donor tested CMV seropositive, placing the donor among the 289 seropositive members of the cohort. A peripheral blood sample was provided by each donor, and peripheral blood mononuclear cells were used for TCR beta sequencing. The Qiagen DNeasy Blood Extraction Kit was used to extract genomic DNA from the blood cell samples. The V and J ends are trimmed by 4 bases and 10 bases, leaving 12 bases between them. The CDR3 has 12 amino acids, counting the end cysteine and phenylalanine. The read is trimmed to its CDR3 DNA, 36 bases read in frame from base 1. From a lookup of the germline V gene (reference sequence), CDR1 and CDR2 are LNHNV and YYDKDF. This clone came up a few times. Its specific antigen is unknown. Qualities for individual bases were not recorded, and no much larger clone is one base off.

Sequencing input: PBMCs. The chain is assembled from TRBV15 and TRBJ2-3, and the D gene may be TRBD1, 5 bases matching. The source is a middle-aged man in good health and CMV-seropositive. The CDR3 protein: CATSTPQAPQYF. The DNA reads TGTGCCACCAGCACCCCACAGGCCCCGCAGTATTTT.